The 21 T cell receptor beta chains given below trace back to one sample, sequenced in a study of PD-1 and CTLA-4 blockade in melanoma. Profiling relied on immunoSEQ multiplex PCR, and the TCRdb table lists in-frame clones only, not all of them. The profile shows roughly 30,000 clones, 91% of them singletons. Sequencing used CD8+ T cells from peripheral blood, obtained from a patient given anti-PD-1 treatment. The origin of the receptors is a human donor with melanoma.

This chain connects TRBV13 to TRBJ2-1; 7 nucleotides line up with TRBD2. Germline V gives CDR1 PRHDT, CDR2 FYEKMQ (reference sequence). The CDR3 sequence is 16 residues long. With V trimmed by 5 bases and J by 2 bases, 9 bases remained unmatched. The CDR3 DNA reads TGTGCCAGCAGCGACCCTCGCGGACTAGCCTACAATGAGCAGTTCTTC. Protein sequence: CASSDPRGLAYNEQFF.

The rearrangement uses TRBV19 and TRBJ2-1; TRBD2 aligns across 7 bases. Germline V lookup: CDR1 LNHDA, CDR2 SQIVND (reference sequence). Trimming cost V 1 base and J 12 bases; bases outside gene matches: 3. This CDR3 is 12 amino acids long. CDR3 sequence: CASSIVGGRQFF. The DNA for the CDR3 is TGTGCCAGTAGTATAGTGGGCGGGAGGCAGTTCTTC.

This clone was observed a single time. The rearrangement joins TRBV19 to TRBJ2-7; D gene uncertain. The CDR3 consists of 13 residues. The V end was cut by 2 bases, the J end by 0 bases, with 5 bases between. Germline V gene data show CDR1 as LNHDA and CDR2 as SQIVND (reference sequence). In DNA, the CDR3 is TGTGCCAGTAGTATAACGGGCTCCTACGAGCAGTACTTC. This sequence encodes CASSITGSYEQYF.

CDR3 sequence: CATRGDHYGYTF. CDR3 coding DNA: TGTGCCACCAGAGGGGACCACTATGGCTACACCTTC. This chain links TRBV6-4 with TRBJ1-2; D perhaps matches TRBD1 (5 bases). CDR3 length: 12 residues. V shed 10 bases and J shed 3 bases, with 12 bases lying between them. From germline, CDR1 is MRHNA and CDR2 SNTAGT.

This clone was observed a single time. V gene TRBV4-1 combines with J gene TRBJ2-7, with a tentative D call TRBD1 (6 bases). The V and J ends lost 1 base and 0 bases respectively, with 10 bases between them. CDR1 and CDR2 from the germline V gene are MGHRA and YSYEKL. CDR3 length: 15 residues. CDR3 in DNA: TGCGCCAGCAGCCAAGCACAGGACAGCTCCTACGAGCAGTACTTC. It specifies CASSQAQDSSYEQYF.

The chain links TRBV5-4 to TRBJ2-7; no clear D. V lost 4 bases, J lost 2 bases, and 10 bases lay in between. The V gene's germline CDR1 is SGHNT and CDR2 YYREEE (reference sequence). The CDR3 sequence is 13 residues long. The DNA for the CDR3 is TGTGCCAGCAGCCCCGGACCGGCCTACGAGCAGTACTTC. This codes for CASSPGPAYEQYF.

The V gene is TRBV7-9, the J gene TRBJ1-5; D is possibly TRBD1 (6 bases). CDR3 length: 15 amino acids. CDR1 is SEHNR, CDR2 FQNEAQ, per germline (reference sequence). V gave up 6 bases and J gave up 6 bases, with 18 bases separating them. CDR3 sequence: CASSLEGDPLQPQHF. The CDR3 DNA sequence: TGTGCCAGCAGTCTAGAGGGGGACCCCCTTCAGCCCCAGCATTTT.

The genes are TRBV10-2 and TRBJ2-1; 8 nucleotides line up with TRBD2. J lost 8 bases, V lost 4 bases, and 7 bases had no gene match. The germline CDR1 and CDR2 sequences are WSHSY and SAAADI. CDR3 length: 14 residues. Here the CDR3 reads CASSGGAGAYEQFF. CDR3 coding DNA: TGCGCCAGCAGTGGCGGAGCGGGAGCCTATGAGCAGTTCTTC.

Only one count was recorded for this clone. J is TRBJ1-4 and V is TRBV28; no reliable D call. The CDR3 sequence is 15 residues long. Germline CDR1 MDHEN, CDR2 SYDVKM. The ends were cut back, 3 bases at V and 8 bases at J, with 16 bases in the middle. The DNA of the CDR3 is TGTGCCAGCAGTTTTCGGTTGCTGCCTGGGGAAAAACTGTTTTTT. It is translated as CASSFRLLPGEKLFF.

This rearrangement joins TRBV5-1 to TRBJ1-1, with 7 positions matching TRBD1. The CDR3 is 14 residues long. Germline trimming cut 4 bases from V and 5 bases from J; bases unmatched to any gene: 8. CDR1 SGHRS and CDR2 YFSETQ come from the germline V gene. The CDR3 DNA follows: TGCGCCAGCAGCCCAAACAGGGGAGGGACTGAAGCTTTCTTT. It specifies CASSPNRGGTEAFF.

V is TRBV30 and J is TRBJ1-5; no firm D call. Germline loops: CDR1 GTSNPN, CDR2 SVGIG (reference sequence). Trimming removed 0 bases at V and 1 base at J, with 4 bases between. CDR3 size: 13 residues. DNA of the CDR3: TGTGCCTGGAGTGTATCCAGCAATCAGCCCCAGCATTTT. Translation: CAWSVSSNQPQHF.

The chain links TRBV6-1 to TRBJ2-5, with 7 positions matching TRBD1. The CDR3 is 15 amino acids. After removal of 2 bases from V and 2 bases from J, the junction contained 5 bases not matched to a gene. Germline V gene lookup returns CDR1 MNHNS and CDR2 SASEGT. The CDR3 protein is CASSETGTEQETQYF. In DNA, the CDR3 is TGTGCCAGCAGTGAAACAGGGACAGAGCAAGAGACCCAGTACTTC.

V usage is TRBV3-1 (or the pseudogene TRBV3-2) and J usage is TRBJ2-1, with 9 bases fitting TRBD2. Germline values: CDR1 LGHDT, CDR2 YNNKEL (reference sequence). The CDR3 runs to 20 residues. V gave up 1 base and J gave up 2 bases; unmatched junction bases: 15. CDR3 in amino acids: CASSQVGVAGVGATYNEQFF. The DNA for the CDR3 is TGTGCCAGCAGCCAAGTGGGAGTAGCGGGAGTTGGGGCCACCTACAATGAGCAGTTCTTC.

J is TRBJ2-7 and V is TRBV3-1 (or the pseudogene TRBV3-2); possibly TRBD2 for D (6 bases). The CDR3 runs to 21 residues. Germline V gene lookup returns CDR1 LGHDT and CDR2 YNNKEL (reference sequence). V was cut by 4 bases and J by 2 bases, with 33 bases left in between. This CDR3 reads CASSPGGGPSITVRVPYEQYF. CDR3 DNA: TGTGCCAGCAGCCCTGGGGGAGGCCCGTCTATTACCGTTCGGGTACCCTACGAGCAGTACTTC.

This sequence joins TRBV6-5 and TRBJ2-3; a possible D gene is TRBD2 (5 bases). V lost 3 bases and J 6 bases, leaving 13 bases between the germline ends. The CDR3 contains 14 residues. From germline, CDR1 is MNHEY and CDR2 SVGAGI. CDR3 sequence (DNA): TGTGCCAGCAGTTATGGTGGACTGGCGGATACGCAGTATTTT. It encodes CASSYGGLADTQYF.

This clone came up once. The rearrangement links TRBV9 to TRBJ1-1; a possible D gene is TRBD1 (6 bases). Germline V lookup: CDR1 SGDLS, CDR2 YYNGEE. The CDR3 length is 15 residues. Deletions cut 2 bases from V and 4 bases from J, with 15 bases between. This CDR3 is CASSVWAGEGTEAFF. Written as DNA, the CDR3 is TGTGCCAGCAGCGTTTGGGCAGGGGAAGGCACTGAAGCTTTCTTT.

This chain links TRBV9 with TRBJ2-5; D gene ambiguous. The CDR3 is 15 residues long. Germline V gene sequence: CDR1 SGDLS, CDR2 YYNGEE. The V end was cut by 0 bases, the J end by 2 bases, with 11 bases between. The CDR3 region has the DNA TGTGCCAGCAGCGTAGCTGAGAGCATACAAGAGACCCAGTACTTC. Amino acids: CASSVAESIQETQYF. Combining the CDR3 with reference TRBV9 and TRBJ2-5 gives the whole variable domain DSGVTQTPKHLITATGQRVTLRCSPRSGDLSVYWYQQSLDQGLQFLIQYYNGEERAKGNILERFSAQQFPDLHSELNLSSLELGDSALYFCASSVAESIQETQYFGPGTRLLVL.

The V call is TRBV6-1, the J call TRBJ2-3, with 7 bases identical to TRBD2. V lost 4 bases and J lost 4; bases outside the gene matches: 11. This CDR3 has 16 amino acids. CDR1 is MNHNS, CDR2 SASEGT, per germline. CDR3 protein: CASSAPPAGLADTQYF. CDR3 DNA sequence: TGTGCCAGCAGTGCACCCCCAGCGGGGCTCGCAGATACGCAGTATTTT.

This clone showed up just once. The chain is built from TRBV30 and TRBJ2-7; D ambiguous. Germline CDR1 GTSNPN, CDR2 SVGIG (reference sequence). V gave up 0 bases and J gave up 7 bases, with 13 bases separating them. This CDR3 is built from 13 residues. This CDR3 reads CAWSVLGMGEQYF. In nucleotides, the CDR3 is TGTGCCTGGAGTGTCCTAGGAATGGGTGAGCAGTACTTC. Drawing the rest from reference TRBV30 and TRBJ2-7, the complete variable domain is SQTIHQWPATLVQPVGSPLSLECTVEGTSNPNLYWYRQAAGRGLQLLFYSVGIGQISSEVPQNLSASRPQDRQFILSSKKLLLSDSGFYLCAWSVLGMGEQYFGPGTRLTVT.

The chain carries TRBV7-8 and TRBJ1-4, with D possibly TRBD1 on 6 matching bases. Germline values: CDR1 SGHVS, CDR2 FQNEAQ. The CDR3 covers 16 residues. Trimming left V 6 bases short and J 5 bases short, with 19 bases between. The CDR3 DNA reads TGTGCCAGCAGTCAAAGGACAGTCCCGGCGAATGAAAAACTGTTTTTT. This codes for CASSQRTVPANEKLFF.

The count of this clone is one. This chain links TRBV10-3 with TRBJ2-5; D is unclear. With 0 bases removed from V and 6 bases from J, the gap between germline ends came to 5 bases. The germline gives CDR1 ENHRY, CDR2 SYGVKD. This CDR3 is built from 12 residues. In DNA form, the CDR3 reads TGTGCCATCAGTGAGTCGACTCAGACCCAGTACTTC. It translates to CAISESTQTQYF.